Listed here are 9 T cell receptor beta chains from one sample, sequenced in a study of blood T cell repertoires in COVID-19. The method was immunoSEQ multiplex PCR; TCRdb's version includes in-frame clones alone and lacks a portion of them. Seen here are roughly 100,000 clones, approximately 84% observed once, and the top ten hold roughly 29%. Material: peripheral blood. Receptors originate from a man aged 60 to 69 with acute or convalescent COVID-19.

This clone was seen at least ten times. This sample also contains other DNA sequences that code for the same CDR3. The CDR3: CSVEQGYSGNTIYF. CDR3 sequence (DNA): TGCAGCGTTGAACAGGGATATTCTGGAAACACCATATATTTT. The J gene is TRBJ1-3, the V gene TRBV29-1; a possible D gene is TRBD1 (5 bases). Trimming stripped 2 bases from V and 1 base from J, with 9 bases between. CDR1 and CDR2 from the germline V gene are SQVTM and ANQGSEA. This CDR3 has 14 residues.

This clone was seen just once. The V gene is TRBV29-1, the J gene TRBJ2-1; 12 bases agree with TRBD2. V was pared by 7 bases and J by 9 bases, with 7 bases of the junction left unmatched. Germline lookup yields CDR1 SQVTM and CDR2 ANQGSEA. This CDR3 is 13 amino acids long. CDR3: CSASGRGAAEQFF. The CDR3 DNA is TGCAGCGCTAGCGGGAGGGGAGCTGCTGAGCAGTTCTTC.

CDR3 DNA sequence: TGTGCCAGCAGCCAAGATGAGGAGGTAGCGGGAGGACTTAGCACAGATACGCAGTATTTT. Protein product: CASSQDEEVAGGLSTDTQYF. The chain employs TRBV3-1 (or the pseudogene TRBV3-2) and TRBJ2-3; 10 bases match TRBD2. The CDR3 is 20 residues long. Germline V gene data show CDR1 as LGHDT and CDR2 as YNNKEL (reference sequence). The J segment lost 0 bases and the V segment lost 0 bases, leaving 12 bases of the junction unmatched.

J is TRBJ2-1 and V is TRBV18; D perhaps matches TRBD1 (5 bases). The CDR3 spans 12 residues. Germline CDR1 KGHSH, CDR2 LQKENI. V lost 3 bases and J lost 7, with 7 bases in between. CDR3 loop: CASSPQGNEQFF. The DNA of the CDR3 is TGTGCCAGCTCACCCCAGGGTAATGAGCAGTTCTTC.

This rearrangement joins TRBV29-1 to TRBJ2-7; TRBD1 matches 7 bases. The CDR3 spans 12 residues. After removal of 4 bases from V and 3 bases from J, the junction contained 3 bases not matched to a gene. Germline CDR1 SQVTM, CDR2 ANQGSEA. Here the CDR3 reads CSVGTGSYEQYF. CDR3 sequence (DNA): TGCAGCGTTGGGACAGGAAGCTACGAGCAGTACTTC.

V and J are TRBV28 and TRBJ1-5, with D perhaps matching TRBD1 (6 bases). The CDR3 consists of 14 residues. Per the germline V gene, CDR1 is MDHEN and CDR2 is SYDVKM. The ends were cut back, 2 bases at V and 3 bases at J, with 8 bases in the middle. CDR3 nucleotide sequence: TGTGCCAGCAGTTTACCAGGGGCCAATCAGCCCCAGCATTTT. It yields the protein CASSLPGANQPQHF.

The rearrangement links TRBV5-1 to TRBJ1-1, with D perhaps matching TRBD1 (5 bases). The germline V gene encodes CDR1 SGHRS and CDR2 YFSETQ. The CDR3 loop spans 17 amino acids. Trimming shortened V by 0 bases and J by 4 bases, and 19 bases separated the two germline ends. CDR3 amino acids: CASSLAGRRDTGTEAFF. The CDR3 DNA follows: TGCGCCAGCAGCTTGGCAGGGCGCAGGGATACGGGCACTGAAGCTTTCTTT.

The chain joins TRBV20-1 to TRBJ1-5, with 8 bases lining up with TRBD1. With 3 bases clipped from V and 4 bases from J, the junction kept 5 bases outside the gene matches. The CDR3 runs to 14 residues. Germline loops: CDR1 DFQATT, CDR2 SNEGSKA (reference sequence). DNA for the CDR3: TGCAGTGCTAGTGCAGGGGGCAGAAATCAGCCCCAGCATTTT. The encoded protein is CSASAGGRNQPQHF.

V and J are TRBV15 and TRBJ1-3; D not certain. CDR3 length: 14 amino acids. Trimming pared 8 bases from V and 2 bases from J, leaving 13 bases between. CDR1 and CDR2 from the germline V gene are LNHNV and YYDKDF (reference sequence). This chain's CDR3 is CATGRGEAGNTIYF. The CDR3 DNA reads TGTGCCACCGGGAGAGGAGAGGCTGGAAACACCATATATTTT.